These 14 T cell receptor beta chains were all obtained from the same sample, sequenced in a study of cytomegalovirus exposure and HLA in healthy donors. The study ran its PCR with 60 Vbeta and 13 Jbeta primers. TCRdb's copy holds only in-frame clones and misses some; the assay was immunoSEQ multiplex PCR. Among a few hundred thousand clones listed, over 70% were seen once. Sequencing was performed on PBMCs. Receptors were obtained from a woman aged 60-70 years in good health and CMV-seropositive.

The gene calls are TRBV5-1 and TRBJ2-1, with a weak D call TRBD2 (6 bases). Germline V gives CDR1 SGHRS, CDR2 YFSETQ. CDR3 size: 15 residues. Trimming cost V 2 bases and J 4 bases, with 13 bases left between them. The CDR3 sequence: CASSFHPSEYNEQFF. DNA for the CDR3: TGCGCCAGCAGCTTTCATCCTAGCGAATACAATGAGCAGTTCTTC. The variable domain in full, with the rest retrieved from reference TRBV5-1 and TRBJ2-1, is KAGVTQTPRYLIKTRGQQVTLSCSPISGHRSVSWYQQTPGQGLQFLFEYFSETQRNKGNFPGRFSGRQFSNSRSEMNVSTLELGDSALYLCASSFHPSEYNEQFFGPGTRLTVL.

The V gene is TRBV7-8, the J gene TRBJ2-1; TRBD2 agrees at 9 bases. Germline V gene sequence: CDR1 SGHVS, CDR2 FQNEAQ. CDR3 size: 15 residues. J gave up 2 bases and V 1 base, and 0 bases lay outside the gene matches. Written as DNA, the CDR3 is TGTGCCAGCAGCTTAGGCGGGAGGGCCTACAATGAGCAGTTCTTC. As protein: CASSLGGRAYNEQFF.

The chain is built from TRBV9 and TRBJ2-7; D gene unclear. This CDR3 is 14 amino acids long. The V gene's germline CDR1 is SGDLS and CDR2 YYNGEE. V gave up 7 bases and J gave up 3 bases, with 17 bases separating them. The CDR3: CASQHGIRVYEQYF. CDR3 nucleotides: TGTGCCAGCCAGCATGGAATTCGGGTCTACGAGCAGTACTTC.

The chain couples TRBV28 to TRBJ1-3; TRBD1 matches 10 bases. This CDR3 contains 16 residues. The germline V gene has CDR1 MDHEN and CDR2 SYDVKM. J lost 7 bases, V lost 1 base, and 7 bases had no gene match. CDR3 residues: CASSLSEDRGVNTIYF. The CDR3 DNA is TGTGCCAGCAGTTTATCAGAGGACAGGGGGGTGAACACCATATATTTT.

The chain carries TRBV27 and TRBJ2-1; TRBD1 might be the D (5 bases). Germline V lookup: CDR1 MNHEY, CDR2 SMNVEV (reference sequence). Trimming cost V 8 bases and J 8 bases, with 19 bases left between them. The length of the CDR3 is 14 residues. CDR3 nucleotides: TGTGCCAGCGCATTTGGACATTTCTTGGATGAGCAGTTCTTC. The encoded protein is CASAFGHFLDEQFF.

Details on this clone: One end of the junction varies from germline; a read error may be responsible. The genes are TRBV6-5 and TRBJ2-5; 11 bases are a match to TRBD2. The V gene's germline CDR1 is MNHEY and CDR2 SVGAGI. This CDR3 is 15 amino acids long. CDR3 region: CASRLAGAAGEAQYF. CDR3 nucleotide sequence: TGTGCCAGCAGACTAGCGGGGGCGGCGGGAGAGGCCCAGTACTTC.

The chain carries TRBV7-9 and TRBJ1-2; 9 bases align to TRBD1. The V and J ends lost 5 bases and 6 bases, in that order; junction bases with no gene match: 10. This CDR3 region has 15 residues. Germline lookup yields CDR1 SEHNR and CDR2 FQNEAQ (reference sequence). CDR3: CASSNDPDRGDGYTF. The CDR3 DNA sequence: TGTGCCAGCAGCAATGACCCCGACAGGGGGGATGGCTACACCTTC.

The chain is built from TRBV5-1 and TRBJ2-2; D remains ambiguous. The CDR3 totals 13 residues. V was clipped by 0 bases and J by 5 bases, with 5 bases between them. Germline CDR1 SGHRS, CDR2 YFSETQ. The CDR3 nucleotides read TGCGCCAGCAGCTTGGCAGTTACCGGGGAGCTGTTTTTT. Residues: CASSLAVTGELFF.

This rearrangement joins TRBV5-6 to TRBJ2-5; TRBD2 might be the D (6 bases). The assigned J gene may be wrong: the sequence end matches TRBJ2-7 better. This CDR3 region has 16 residues. CDR1 is SGHDT, CDR2 YYEEEE, per germline. CDR3 sequence (DNA): TGTGCCAGCAGCCCGGGTGTACGGAGGGTTTCCTACGAGCAGTACTTC. Translating gives CASSPGVRRVSYEQYF.

A few counts support this clone. The chain is built from TRBV29-1 and TRBJ1-1; D might be TRBD1 (6 bases). The CDR3 totals 14 residues. Germline V CDR1 and CDR2: SQVTM, ANQGSEA. CDR3 amino acids: CRWEGVRTNTEAFF. CDR3 nucleotide sequence: TGCAGGTGGGAGGGGGTTCGGACGAACACTGAAGCTTTCTTT.

This chain joins TRBV28 and TRBJ1-3; TRBD1 might be the D (5 bases). Germline loops: CDR1 MDHEN, CDR2 SYDVKM. The CDR3 is 13 amino acids. V lost 4 bases, J lost 1 base, and 5 bases lay in between. In DNA form, the CDR3 reads TGTGCCAGCAGTTCAGGGTCTGGAAACACCATATATTTT. Amino acid sequence: CASSSGSGNTIYF.

The CDR3 is CAIQGAGYTEAFF. DNA for the CDR3: TGTGCCATCCAGGGGGCGGGGTACACTGAAGCTTTCTTT. The genes are TRBV6-1 and TRBJ1-1, with 8 bases that match TRBD1. The length of the CDR3 is 13 residues. The ends lost 10 bases at V and 3 bases at J; junction bases unmatched: 7. The germline V gene has CDR1 MNHNS and CDR2 SASEGT.

The chain has TRBV6-1 and TRBJ1-4; 7 positions match TRBD1. Germline V gene lookup returns CDR1 MNHNS and CDR2 SASEGT. V lost 2 bases to trimming and J lost 0 bases; unmatched junction nucleotides: 6. The CDR3 spans 17 residues. The CDR3 DNA follows: TGTGCCAGCAGTGAACCGAGGGACAGCACAACTAATGAAAAACTGTTTTTT. Residues: CASSEPRDSTTNEKLFF.

J is TRBJ2-2 and V is TRBV28, with D possibly TRBD2 on 5 matching bases. V lost 8 bases, J lost 3 bases, and 13 bases lay in between. CDR1 MDHEN and CDR2 SYDVKM come from the germline V gene. The CDR3 contains 14 residues. CDR3 sequence reads: CASSLAGYTGELFF. As DNA, the CDR3 is TGTGCCAGCTCCCTCGCGGGCTACACCGGGGAGCTGTTTTTT. Drawing the rest from reference TRBV28 and TRBJ2-2, the complete variable domain is DVKVTQSSRYLVKRTGEKVFLECVQDMDHENMFWYRQDPGLGLRLIYFSYDVKMKEKGDIPEGYSVSREKKERFSLILESASTNQTSMYLCASSLAGYTGELFFGEGSRLTVL.